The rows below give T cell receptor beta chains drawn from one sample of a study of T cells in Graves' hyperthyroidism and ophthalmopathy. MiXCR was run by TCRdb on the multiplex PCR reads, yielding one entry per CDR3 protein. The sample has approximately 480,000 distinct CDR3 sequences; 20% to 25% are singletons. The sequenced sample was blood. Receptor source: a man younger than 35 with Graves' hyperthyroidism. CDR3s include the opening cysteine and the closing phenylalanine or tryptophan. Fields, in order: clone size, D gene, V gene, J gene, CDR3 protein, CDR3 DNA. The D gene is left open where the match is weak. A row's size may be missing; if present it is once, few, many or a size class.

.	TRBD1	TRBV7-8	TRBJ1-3	CASSSGTGINYF	TGTGCCAGCAGCTCTGGGACAGGGATTAACTATTTT
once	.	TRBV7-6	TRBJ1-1	CASSHQAGGEAFF	TGTGCCAGCAGCCACCAGGCTGGCGGTGAAGCTTTCTTT
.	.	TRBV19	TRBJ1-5	CASSIQGDQPQHF	TGTGCCAGTAGTATCCAGGGTGATCAGCCCCAGCATTTT
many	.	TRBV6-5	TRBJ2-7	CASSWTPSYEQYF	TGTGCCAGCAGTTGGACTCCTTCCTACGAGCAGTACTTC
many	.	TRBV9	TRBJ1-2	CASSRQGRAGYGYTF	TGTGCCAGCAGCCGTCAAGGCAGGGCCGGGTATGGCTACACCTTC
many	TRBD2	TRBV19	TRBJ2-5	CASSKGLAGTQETQYF	TGTGCCAGTAGTAAGGGACTAGCGGGGACCCAAGAGACCCAGTACTTC
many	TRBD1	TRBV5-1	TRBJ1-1	CASSLRWPGQDTEAFF	TGCGCCAGCAGCTTGCGATGGCCGGGACAGGACACTGAAGCTTTCTTT
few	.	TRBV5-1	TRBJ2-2	CASSLAAQNANTGELFF	TGCGCCAGCAGCTTGGCTGCCCAAAACGCGAACACCGGGGAGCTGTTTTTT
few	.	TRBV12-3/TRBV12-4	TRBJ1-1	CASSLQWGNTEAFF	TGTGCCAGCAGTTTACAATGGGGGAACACTGAAGCTTTCTTT
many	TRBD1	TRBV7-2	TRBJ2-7	CASNPPGTGFHEQYF	TGTGCCAGCAACCCCCCCGGGACAGGGTTCCACGAGCAGTACTTC
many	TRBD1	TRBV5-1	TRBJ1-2	CASSFPGTGDYGYTF	TGCGCCAGCAGCTTCCCCGGGACAGGGGACTATGGCTACACCTTC
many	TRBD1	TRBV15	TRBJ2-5	CATSSTGDETQYF	TGTGCCACCAGCAGTACAGGGGACGAGACCCAGTACTTC
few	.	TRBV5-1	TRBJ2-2	CASRRVTYNTGELFF	TGCGCCAGCAGGAGGGTCACATACAACACCGGGGAGCTGTTTTTT
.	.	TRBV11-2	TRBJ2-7	CASSLERDDYEQYF	TGTGCCAGCAGCTTAGAGCGGGACGACTACGAGCAGTACTTC
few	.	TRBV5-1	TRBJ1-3	CASSLVTGNTIYF	TGCGCCAGCAGCTTGGTGACAGGAAACACCATATATTTT
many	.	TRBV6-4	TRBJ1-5	CASSQGRGPQHF	TGTGCCAGCAGCCAGGGTAGGGGGCCCCAGCATTTT
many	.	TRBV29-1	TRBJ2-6	CSAGVGANVLTF	TGCAGCGCCGGGGTGGGGGCCAACGTCCTGACTTTC
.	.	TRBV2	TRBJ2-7	CASSAPRRGKYEQYF	TGTGCCAGCAGTGCCCCCCGGAGAGGGAAGTATGAGCAGTACTTC
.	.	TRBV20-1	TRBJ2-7	CSAAHGVDSYEQYF	TGCAGTGCCGCCCACGGGGTTGACTCCTACGAGCAGTACTTC
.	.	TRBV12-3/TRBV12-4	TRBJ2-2	CASSIGRGTGELFF	TGTGCCAGCAGTATAGGGCGGGGCACCGGGGAGCTGTTTTTT
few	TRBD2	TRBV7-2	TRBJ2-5	CASRLAGVTQETQYF	TGTGCCAGCAGACTAGCGGGGGTAACCCAAGAGACCCAGTACTTC
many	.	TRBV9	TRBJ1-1	CASGAMGGGTEAFF	TGTGCCAGCGGTGCCATGGGGGGGGGCACTGAAGCTTTCTTT
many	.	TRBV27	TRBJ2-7	CASSWAGEDEQYF	TGTGCCAGCAGTTGGGCAGGGGAAGACGAGCAGTACTTC
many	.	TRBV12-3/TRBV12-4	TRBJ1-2	CASRRSDGYTF	TGTGCCAGCAGACGGAGCGATGGCTACACCTTC
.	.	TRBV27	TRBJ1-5	CASRPPGEEQPQHF	TGTGCCAGCAGGCCGCCAGGGGAGGAGCAGCCCCAGCATTTT
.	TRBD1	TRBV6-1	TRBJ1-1	CASSGGQGGGTEAFF	TGTGCCAGCAGTGGTGGACAGGGCGGTGGAACTGAAGCTTTCTTT
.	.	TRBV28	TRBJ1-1	CASSPRGPEYTEAFF	TGTGCCAGCAGTCCGCGAGGGCCGGAGTACACTGAAGCTTTCTTT
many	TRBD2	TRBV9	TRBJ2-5	CASSPRGDQETQYF	TGTGCCAGCTCCCCTCGGGGGGATCAAGAGACCCAGTACTTC
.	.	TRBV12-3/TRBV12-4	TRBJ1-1	CASRITGISTEAFF	TGTGCCAGCAGGATCACAGGGATAAGCACTGAAGCTTTCTTT
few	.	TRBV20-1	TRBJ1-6	CSARGAGNSPLHF	TGCAGTGCTAGAGGGGCCGGAAATTCACCCCTCCACTTT
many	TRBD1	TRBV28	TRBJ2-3	CASSFWDRGTDTQYF	TGTGCCAGCAGTTTCTGGGACAGGGGAACAGATACGCAGTATTTT
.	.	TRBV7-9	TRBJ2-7	CASSSPLAPEQYF	TGTGCCAGCAGCTCCCCCCTGGCCCCCGAGCAGTACTTC
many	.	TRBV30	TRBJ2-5	CAWSVLAGAAETQYF	TGTGCCTGGAGTGTACTGGCGGGGGCGGCAGAGACCCAGTACTTC
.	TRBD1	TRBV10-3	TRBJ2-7	CATAALTGDYEQYF	TGTGCCACCGCCGCATTGACAGGGGACTACGAGCAGTACTTC
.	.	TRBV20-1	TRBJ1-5	CSARATGLHQPQHF	TGCAGTGCTAGAGCCACCGGGCTCCATCAGCCCCAGCATTTT
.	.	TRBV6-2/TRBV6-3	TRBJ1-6	CASSFPGAPLHF	TGTGCCAGCAGTTTCCCGGGGGCACCCCTCCACTTT
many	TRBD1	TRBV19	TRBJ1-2	CASTDRVNYGYTF	TGTGCCAGTACGGACAGGGTAAACTATGGCTACACCTTC
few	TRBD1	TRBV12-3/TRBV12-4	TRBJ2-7	CASSKWTGSSYEQYF	TGTGCCAGCAGCAAGTGGACAGGGTCCTCATACGAGCAGTACTTC
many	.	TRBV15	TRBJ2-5	CATSRSGSQETQYF	TGTGCCACCAGCAGGTCCGGGAGCCAAGAGACCCAGTACTTC
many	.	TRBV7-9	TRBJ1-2	CASLRDGANYGYTF	TGTGCCAGCCTTAGGGACGGAGCTAACTATGGCTACACCTTC
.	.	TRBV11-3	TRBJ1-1	CASSLESRETEAFF	TGTGCCAGCAGCTTAGAATCCCGGGAGACTGAAGCTTTCTTT
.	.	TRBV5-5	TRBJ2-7	CASSSAGRVHEQYF	TGTGCCAGCAGCTCGGCCGGCAGGGTCCACGAGCAGTACTTC
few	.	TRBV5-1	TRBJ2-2	CASSLERRLRVTGELFF	TGCGCCAGCAGCTTGGAAAGGCGGTTAAGGGTAACCGGGGAGCTGTTTTTT
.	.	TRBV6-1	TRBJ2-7	CASRRASDYTSKYEQYF	TGTGCCAGCAGGAGGGCTTCGGACTACACCTCGAAATACGAGCAGTACTTC
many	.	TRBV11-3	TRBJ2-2	CASSRGMSGELFF	TGTGCCAGCAGCCGCGGAATGTCCGGGGAGCTGTTTTTT
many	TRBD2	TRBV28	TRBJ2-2	CASSLGLAPNTGELFF	TGTGCCAGCAGTTTGGGACTAGCGCCTAACACCGGGGAGCTGTTTTTT
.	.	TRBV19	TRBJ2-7	CASSGGQNYKQYF	TGTGCCAGTAGCGGGGGACAGAACTACAAGCAGTACTTC
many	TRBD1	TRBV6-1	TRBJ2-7	CASSPGQTYSYEQYF	TGTGCCAGCAGTCCGGGACAGACTTACTCCTACGAGCAGTACTTC
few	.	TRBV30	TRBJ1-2	CAWSTLTGYYGYTF	TGTGCCTGGAGTACATTAACAGGATACTATGGCTACACCTTC
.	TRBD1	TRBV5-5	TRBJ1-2	CASSSGTGDNYGYTF	TGTGCCAGCAGCTCTGGGACAGGGGATAACTATGGCTACACCTTC
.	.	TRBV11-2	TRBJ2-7	CASSPDGWRESTPSYEQYF	TGTGCCAGCAGCCCAGACGGATGGAGGGAGTCCACCCCTTCCTACGAGCAGTACTTC
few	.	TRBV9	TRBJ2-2	CASSVEINTGELFF	TGTGCCAGCAGCGTAGAAATAAACACCGGGGAGCTGTTTTTT
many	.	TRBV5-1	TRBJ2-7	CASSLVYRGRGRYEQYF	TGCGCCAGCAGCTTGGTTTATCGGGGCAGGGGCCGGTACGAGCAGTACTTC
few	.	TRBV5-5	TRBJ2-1	CASSFRDLNNEQFF	TGTGCCAGCTCGTTCCGGGACCTGAACAATGAGCAGTTCTTC
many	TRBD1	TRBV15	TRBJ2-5	CATSRGGQKVRGETQYF	TGTGCCACCAGCAGAGGGGGACAGAAGGTTCGTGGGGAGACCCAGTACTTC
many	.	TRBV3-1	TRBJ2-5	CASSQGGSETQYF	TGTGCCAGCAGCCAAGGGGGATCGGAGACCCAGTACTTC
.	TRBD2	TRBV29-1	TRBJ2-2	CSVALARGGTGELFF	TGCAGCGTTGCCCTAGCTCGGGGGGGAACCGGGGAGCTGTTTTTT
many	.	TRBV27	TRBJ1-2	CASSLTGLGYGYTF	TGTGCCAGCAGTCTAACAGGGCTTGGTTATGGCTACACCTTC
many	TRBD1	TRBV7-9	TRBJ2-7	CASSPAGTVYEQYF	TGTGCCAGCAGCCCTGCCGGGACAGTCTACGAGCAGTACTTC